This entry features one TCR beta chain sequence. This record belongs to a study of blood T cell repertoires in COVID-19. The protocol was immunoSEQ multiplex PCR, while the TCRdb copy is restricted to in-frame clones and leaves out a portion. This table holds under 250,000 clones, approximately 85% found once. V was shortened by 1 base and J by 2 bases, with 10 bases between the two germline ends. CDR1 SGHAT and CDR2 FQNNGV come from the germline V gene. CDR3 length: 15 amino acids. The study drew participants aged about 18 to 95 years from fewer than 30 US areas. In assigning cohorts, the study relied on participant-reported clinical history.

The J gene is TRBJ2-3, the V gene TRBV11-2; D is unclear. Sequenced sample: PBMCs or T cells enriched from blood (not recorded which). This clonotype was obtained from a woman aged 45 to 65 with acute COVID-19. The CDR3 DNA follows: TGTGCCAGCAGCTTAGTTCCAGTTACCACAGATACGCAGTATTTT. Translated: CASSLVPVTTDTQYF.